The 11 T cell receptor beta chains below all came from one sample that was sequenced in a study of CD8+ T cells in alopecia areata. Extracted RNA was reverse transcribed, and the resulting cDNA served as sequencing template. The data were produced by immunoSEQ multiplex PCR, yet TCRdb's version contains in-frame clones alone and is incomplete. The table includes tens of thousands of clones, approximately 64% detected once. The treatment: oral pan-JAK inhibitor, 5-10 mg twice daily. The input for sequencing was CD8+ T cells sorted from blood, taken at week 24, from a patient treated with tofacitinib. The receptor source for this set is a human donor with alopecia areata.

The CDR3 loop is CASSSSGANVLTF. The CDR3 coding sequence is TGTGCCAGCAGTAGTAGCGGGGCCAACGTCCTGACTTTC. The V call is TRBV27, the J call TRBJ2-6, with no clear D. Trimming removed 5 bases from V and 4 bases from J, with 6 bases in between. The CDR3 length is 13 residues. In germline, CDR1 is MNHEY, CDR2 SMNVEV (reference sequence).

This sequence joins TRBV5-1 and TRBJ2-7; D unclear. The CDR3 is 15 amino acids. V dropped 0 bases and J dropped 2 bases, with 12 bases sitting between them. The germline V gene encodes CDR1 SGHRS and CDR2 YFSETQ. The CDR3 bases are TGCGCCAGCAGCTTGGGTACGGACGGCGCCTACGAGCAGTACTTC. Translating gives CASSLGTDGAYEQYF.

V gene TRBV11-2 combines with J gene TRBJ2-7; D is possibly TRBD2 (5 bases). This CDR3 spans 15 amino acids. CDR1 and CDR2 from the germline V gene are SGHAT and FQNNGV. Trimming pared 6 bases from V and 2 bases from J, leaving 17 bases between. CDR3 nucleotides: TGTGCCAGCAGTCTGGGGAGCTATGGGGCCTACGAGCAGTACTTC. Translation gives CASSLGSYGAYEQYF.

The chain carries TRBV11-2 and TRBJ2-7; TRBD1 is a possible D gene (6 bases). From germline, CDR1 is SGHAT and CDR2 FQNNGV. This CDR3 has 12 amino acids. Trimming took off 4 bases at V and 5 bases at J, with 9 bases between the two ends. The CDR3 DNA reads TGTGCCAGCAGCTGGGGGCGGAACGAGCAGTACTTC. Translation: CASSWGRNEQYF.

The CDR3 protein is CASSERQGRYNEQFF. CDR3 coding DNA: TGCGCCAGCAGCGAGCGACAGGGGAGGTACAATGAGCAGTTCTTC. The V and J genes are TRBV5-1 and TRBJ2-1, with TRBD1 matching over 8 bases. The CDR3 has 15 amino acids. The V gene's germline CDR1 is SGHRS and CDR2 YFSETQ. V dropped 4 bases and J dropped 4; count of bases not matched to a gene: 7.

This clone was picked up a small number of times. The chain links TRBV23-1 to TRBJ1-5, with unresolved D. TRBV23-1 is treated as an ORF (open reading frame) with a function not yet certain. The CDR3 sequence is 14 residues long. The V end lost 7 bases, the J end lost 0 bases, and 10 bases lay between the germline ends. In DNA, the CDR3 is TGCGCCAGCAAGGACGGCAATAGCAATCAGCCCCAGCATTTT. Its translation: CASKDGNSNQPQHF.

The chain employs TRBV27 and TRBJ1-6, with unresolved D. This CDR3 comprises 16 residues. V lost 6 bases to trimming and J lost 0 bases, with 12 bases between them. Germline V lookup: CDR1 MNHEY, CDR2 SMNVEV (reference sequence). The CDR3 region has the DNA TGTGCCAGCAGCCTCCTCAGAAGCTCCTATAATTCACCCCTCCACTTT. Encoded protein: CASSLLRSSYNSPLHF.

CDR3 protein: CASSETSGWYEQYF. The CDR3 DNA sequence: TGTGCCAGTAGCGAGACTAGCGGTTGGTACGAGCAGTACTTC. V gene TRBV19 combines with J gene TRBJ2-7; TRBD2 agrees at 9 bases. Per the germline V gene, CDR1 is LNHDA and CDR2 is SQIVND (reference sequence). J gave up 4 bases and V 6 bases, and 7 bases lay outside the gene matches. The CDR3 consists of 14 residues. Using reference TRBV19 and TRBJ2-7 for the parts outside the CDR3, the full variable domain is DGGITQSPKYLFRKEGQNVTLSCEQNLNHDAMYWYRQDPGQGLRLIYYSQIVNDFQKGDIAEGYSVSREKKESFPLTVTSAQKNPTAFYLCASSETSGWYEQYFGPGTRLTVT.

This chain connects TRBV14 to TRBJ2-3, with D perhaps assigned TRBD1 or TRBD2 (5 bases each). This CDR3 has 16 amino acids. CDR1 and CDR2 (germline): SGHDN, FVKESK. V lost 5 bases to trimming and J lost 9 bases, with 24 bases between them. CDR3 bases: TGTGCCAGCAGCGCTTGGGACGGGACCGACTCAGGAACGCAGTATTTT. Translation: CASSAWDGTDSGTQYF.

The chain uses TRBV4-3 and TRBJ1-6, with 8 bases matching TRBD1. This CDR3 has 15 residues. The V segment lost 0 bases and the J segment 10 bases; nucleotides outside the gene matches: 5. The germline gives CDR1 LGHNA, CDR2 YSLEER. The CDR3 sequence is CASSQDGTGRSPLHF. The CDR3, as DNA: TGCGCCAGCAGCCAAGATGGGACAGGTCGCTCACCCCTCCACTTT.

The chain joins TRBV7-3 to TRBJ2-2, with D perhaps assigned TRBD1 or TRBD2 (5 bases each). V was clipped by 4 bases and J by 4 bases, with 10 bases between them. The CDR3 covers 14 residues. CDR1 is SGHTA, CDR2 FQGTGA, per germline. The CDR3 loop is CASSSTGLTGELFF. CDR3 DNA sequence: TGTGCCAGCAGCTCAACGGGGCTCACCGGGGAGCTGTTTTTT.